The entry below gives a single T cell receptor beta chain sequence along with its context. This clone was found a few times. No antigen is known for it. Base qualities are not provided; no much larger clone lies one nucleotide away. The data stem from a study of T cell responses to AZD1222 COVID-19 vaccine (dated by TCRdb to 2020 to 2023). For the study in its entirety: A total of 230 to 250 trial participants underwent TCR sequencing, of whom about 200 received two doses of AZD1222 and about 25 received two doses of the MenACWY control vaccine. Trial participants were enrolled by age into 18-55, 56-69 and 70-plus year subgroups, with about 150, 28 and 57 TCR-sequenced participants respectively. The study at large found these results: The 56-69-year group was small, and its depth increase did not reach significance, likely because of low power. Only a handful of AZD1222 recipients were SARS-CoV-2 seropositive at baseline, limiting conclusions about previously exposed vaccinees. After two AZD1222 doses, spike-specific TCR breadth and depth were significantly higher than at day 0 and than in MenACWY recipients. CD4 TCRs associated with the vaccine covered the entire spike protein, and the dominant responses were in regions 160-218 and 743-854. Most participants were white British and females outnumbered males, and the authors suggested that clonal diversity may have been underestimated. Because no day 14 peak-response samples were available, repertoires were characterized only after the peak T cell response. Nearly half of unique spike-specific TCRs reportedly recognized epitopes outside regions mutated in the B.1.351 and B.1.1.7 variants.

The CDR3 contains 18 residues, cysteine and phenylalanine counted. Only CDR3 DNA remains: 54 bases, in frame from the first base. CDR1 and CDR2, looked up from the germline V gene, are MNHEY and SVGEGT. Germline trimming: 4 bases from V, 0 bases from J; junction bases outside gene matches: 11. Taken with the paper, the label for time point translates to: about 28 days (+/-7) after the second vaccine dose. Because spike-specific TCR depth and breadth did not differ between the two schedules, AZD1222 recipients who got a second dose at roughly 4 weeks were pooled with those who got a second dose at roughly 12 weeks. Vaccinee samples were obtained from the UK trials COV001 and COV002, which included a single-blind randomized controlled phase 2/3 trial of AZD1222 (ChAdOx1 nCoV-19) in healthy adults. Trial participant PBMC samples were collected at day 0 and day 28 after the second dose for TCRbeta chain sequencing.

The CDR3 regions of human TCRbeta chains were analyzed by immunosequencing. The paper's data handling went like this. Repertoire TCRs were matched against a reference library of SARS-CoV-2-specific TCRs generated with the MIRA antigen-specificity platform. Breadth was defined as the fraction of unique TCRs that were SARS-CoV-2-associated. Depth was defined as the fraction of total T cells that were SARS-CoV-2-associated. Each spike-specific TCR was assigned to its reactive spike region and to a CD4 or CD8 class using the MIRA data. Log10-transformed breadth and depth values were compared by one-way ANOVA with Sidak's multiple comparisons tests. This is the immuneACCESS table as TCRdb keeps it, with only in-frame sequences that have V and J called. A part of the clones is gone; compared with another copy, unresolved V genes explain less than half, and the rest is unexplained. V and J calls plus clone size are reproduced from that table; the DNA served to infer D and trimming. A total of nearly 110,000 clones appear in this sample, 92% of them only once. The top ten clonotypes cover 8.5% to 10% of the sample.

The clonotype originates from an adult who received the AZD1222 COVID-19 vaccine. The chain couples TRBV6-2 or TRBV6-3 to TRBJ1-5; 8 nucleotides in the junction match TRBD1. Sequences were derived from peripheral blood, sampled 28 days after the second AZD1222 dose. The CDR3: CASSWETGEGISNQPQHF. The DNA reads as follows: TGTGCCAGCAGTTGGGAGACAGGGGAAGGGATTAGCAATCAGCCCCAGCATTTT.